What follows describes a single T cell receptor beta chain. Its cognate antigen is unknown. The data belong to a study of shared clonotypes between healthy human individuals. The overall study: Three CD4 naive, three CD4 memory, two CD8 naive and one CD8 memory plate were used per donor. General study results and limits: The study drew on few donors, limiting represented genetic and exposure-history diversity.

At deep level, the assay was performed. Sequenced by immunoSEQ multiplex PCR; TCRdb stores in-frame clones only, minus some. The repertoire holds about a million clones, with 70% to 85% as singletons. There were no recent acute infections or vaccinations among the donors, who were healthy HIV-negative adults. This receptor was obtained from a man aged 18 to 30 in good health. Some clones in this sample may be carry-over from other donors' samples. The sample was memory CD4+ T cells from PBMCs. Subset reported: CD45RA-negative fraction.

CDR3 protein: CASTPPGSGETQYF. The DNA for the CDR3 is TGTGCCAGCACCCCCCCCGGGAGTGGCGAGACCCAGTACTTC. The rearrangement joins TRBV5-6 to TRBJ2-5, with a possible D match to TRBD2 (6 bases). CDR3 length: 14 residues. V lost 6 bases and J 5 bases, leaving 17 bases between the germline ends. Germline V gene data show CDR1 as SGHDT and CDR2 as YYEEEE.